This TCR beta chain is drawn from a study of blood T cell repertoires in COVID-19. Overall study: Specimens from acute and convalescent COVID-19 originated in the United States, Italy and Spain. From T cells, B-cell-depleted T cells, or PBMCs came the material, which was cDNA or gDNA.

The CDR3 consists of 13 residues. Trimming took 4 bases from V and 3 from J, leaving 9 bases between them. The germline gives CDR1 ENHRY, CDR2 SYGVKD. The authors' processing: Reference gene primer amplification gave nucleated cell count estimates. Data came from immunoSEQ multiplex PCR; TCRdb stores just in-frame clones and leaves some out. The D gene and trimming were derived from the DNA, and the V and J assignments and clone size from that table. The repertoire holds roughly 300,000 clones, with about 89% as singletons. This rearrangement joins TRBV10-3 to TRBJ1-1; no reliable D call. The TCR sequence derives from a woman between 40 and 50 years old who had recovered from COVID-19. Specimen: peripheral blood. The CDR3 sequence is CAISAGGHTEAFF. The CDR3 nucleotides read TGTGCCATCAGTGCCGGCGGTCACACTGAAGCTTTCTTT.